The 14 T cell receptor beta chains reported below all come from one sample, sequenced in a study of identical twins. TCRdb re-called the 5' RACE reads with MiXCR, one entry per CDR3 protein. The data show about 810,000 distinct CDR3 sequences, roughly an eighth seen once. In addition, the sample was reused for a study of yellow fever vaccine responses in identical twins.

Sequenced input: PBMCs. The receptor set was obtained from a woman between 18 and 29 years old in good health.

V is TRBV6-2 or TRBV6-3 and J is TRBJ2-1, with 8 bases fitting TRBD2. CDR1 and CDR2 (germline): MNHEY, SVGEGT. CDR3 length: 16 residues. V was clipped by 9 bases and J by 2 bases; unmatched bases: 12. The CDR3 nucleotides read TGTGCCAGTCGGCCGGGGGGGAGGTTAGCCTACAATGAGCAGTTCTTC. Its translation is CASRPGGRLAYNEQFF.

This clonotype turned up a few times. The V and J genes are TRBV11-2 and TRBJ2-1, with D tentatively TRBD1 or TRBD2 (6 bases each). V was pared by 1 base and J by 6 bases, with 10 bases between. This CDR3 spans 14 amino acids. Germline CDR1 and CDR2: SGHAT and FQNNGV. The CDR3 nucleotides read TGTGCCAGCAGCTTAGGCTGGGGGGCCAATGAGCAGTTCTTC. It codes for CASSLGWGANEQFF.

This clonotype was counted between two and nine times. The genes are TRBV7-9 and TRBJ2-1; 9 bases are shared with TRBD2. Losses at the gene ends were 6 bases for V and 7 bases for J; bases not matched to a gene: 10. Germline CDR1 reads SEHNR; CDR2 reads FQNEAQ (reference sequence). The CDR3 is 15 amino acids. CDR3 sequence: CASRRGLASINEQFF. The CDR3 DNA sequence: TGTGCCAGCAGACGGGGACTAGCCAGCATAAATGAGCAGTTCTTC. The variable domain in full, with the rest retrieved from reference TRBV7-9 and TRBJ2-1, is DTGVSQNPRHKITKRGQNVTFRCDPISEHNRLYWYRQTLGQGPEFLTYFQNEAQLEKSRLLSDRFSAERPKGSFSTLEIQRTEQGDSAMYLCASRRGLASINEQFFGPGTRLTVL.

This clonotype appeared a few times. The gene calls are TRBV29-1 and TRBJ2-3; D possibly corresponds to TRBD1 (5 bases). V lost 4 bases and J lost 4, with 9 bases in between. CDR3 length: 12 amino acids. Per the germline V gene, CDR1 is SQVTM and CDR2 is ANQGSEA. This chain's CDR3 is CSVVQGPDTQYF. CDR3 DNA sequence: TGCAGCGTTGTCCAGGGCCCAGATACGCAGTATTTT.

V and J are TRBV2 and TRBJ2-7; the match to TRBD2 covers 13 bases. Losses at the gene ends were 7 bases for V and 0 bases for J; bases not matched to a gene: 12. This CDR3 region has 18 residues. Germline values: CDR1 SNHLY, CDR2 FYNNEI. Written as DNA, the CDR3 is TGTGCCAGCAATCATCCGGGACTAGCGGGGACCAGCTCCTACGAGCAGTACTTC. It translates to CASNHPGLAGTSSYEQYF.

This clonotype came up a few times. This sequence joins TRBV27 and TRBJ1-5; 7 positions match TRBD1. This CDR3 region has 14 residues. Germline assignment: CDR1 MNHEY and CDR2 SMNVEV (reference sequence). The V segment lost 2 bases and the J segment 7 bases; nucleotides outside the gene matches: 5. CDR3 sequence reads: CASSLAETGQPQHF. In DNA form, the CDR3 reads TGTGCCAGCAGTTTAGCGGAGACAGGGCAGCCCCAGCATTTT.

This clonotype was seen more than once but under ten times. The chain uses TRBV7-8 and TRBJ2-7; 8 positions match TRBD1. Trimming removed 2 bases from V and 3 bases from J; junction bases left unmatched: 3. Looked up from germline, CDR1 is SGHVS and CDR2 is FQNEAQ. This CDR3 region has 14 residues. CDR3 DNA: TGTGCCAGCAGCTTATCAGGGGGCTACTACGAGCAGTACTTC. The encoded protein is CASSLSGGYYEQYF.

This clonotype was recorded a few times. The gene calls are TRBV27 and TRBJ2-1; 8 nucleotides agree with TRBD2. The CDR3 is made up of 15 amino acids. Germline V gene data show CDR1 as MNHEY and CDR2 as SMNVEV (reference sequence). J lost 4 bases, V lost 8 bases, and 10 bases had no gene match. CDR3 loop: CASSRRVAGYNEQFF. As DNA, the CDR3 is TGTGCCAGCTCCCGGAGGGTAGCGGGGTACAATGAGCAGTTCTTC.

This chain links TRBV6-5 with TRBJ2-7; D is uncertain. The CDR3 runs 13 residues. Germline assignment: CDR1 MNHEY and CDR2 SVGAGI. Trimming took 3 bases from V and 3 from J, leaving 9 bases between them. DNA for the CDR3: TGTGCCAGCAGTTATAGAGTAAGCTACGAGCAGTACTTC. Its translation is CASSYRVSYEQYF.

This clonotype was detected a few times. The rearrangement joins TRBV7-9 to TRBJ2-2, with a tentative D call TRBD1 (7 bases). The CDR3 runs to 17 residues. Germline CDR1 reads SEHNR; CDR2 reads FQNEAQ (reference sequence). Trimming took 6 bases from V and 5 from J, leaving 22 bases between them. CDR3 region: CASRPNIDREETGELFF. The CDR3 DNA reads as TGTGCCAGCAGACCCAATATCGACAGGGAGGAGACCGGGGAGCTGTTTTTT.

Written as DNA, the CDR3 is TGTGCCAGGAGCCCGGGACTCCTCAATGAGCAGTTCTTC. Amino acid sequence: CARSPGLLNEQFF. This chain uses TRBV5-6 with TRBJ2-1; the D gene is possibly TRBD2 (6 bases). With 8 bases removed from V and 6 bases from J, the gap between germline ends came to 15 bases. CDR1 and CDR2 from the germline V gene are SGHDT and YYEEEE. This CDR3 is 13 amino acids long.

This clonotype showed up many times. The rearrangement links TRBV29-1 to TRBJ2-1; D unclear. Between the trimmed V and J ends, which lost 4 bases and 7 bases, there was a span of 5 bases. The germline V gene encodes CDR1 SQVTM and CDR2 ANQGSEA. This CDR3 region has 10 residues. The CDR3 reads CSVGMNEQFF. Here the CDR3 DNA reads TGCAGCGTTGGAATGAATGAGCAGTTCTTC.

The sample holds many counts of this clonotype. J is TRBJ2-1 and V is TRBV7-2; 9 nucleotides line up with TRBD2. Germline assignment: CDR1 SGHTA and CDR2 FQGNSA. V was clipped by 2 bases and J by 3 bases; unmatched bases: 2. The length of the CDR3 is 15 residues. The CDR3 loop is CASSLMTSGYNEQFF. The DNA of the CDR3 is TGTGCCAGCAGCTTAATGACTAGCGGCTACAATGAGCAGTTCTTC.

The chain carries TRBV6-6 and TRBJ2-5; 8 positions agree with TRBD2. This CDR3 comprises 13 residues. Per the germline V gene, CDR1 is MNHNY and CDR2 is SVGAGI (reference sequence). The V segment lost 9 bases and the J segment 0 bases; nucleotides outside the gene matches: 3. Written as DNA, the CDR3 is TGTGCCAGTCGCGGGGGGCACCAAGAGACCCAGTACTTC. Its translation: CASRGGHQETQYF.